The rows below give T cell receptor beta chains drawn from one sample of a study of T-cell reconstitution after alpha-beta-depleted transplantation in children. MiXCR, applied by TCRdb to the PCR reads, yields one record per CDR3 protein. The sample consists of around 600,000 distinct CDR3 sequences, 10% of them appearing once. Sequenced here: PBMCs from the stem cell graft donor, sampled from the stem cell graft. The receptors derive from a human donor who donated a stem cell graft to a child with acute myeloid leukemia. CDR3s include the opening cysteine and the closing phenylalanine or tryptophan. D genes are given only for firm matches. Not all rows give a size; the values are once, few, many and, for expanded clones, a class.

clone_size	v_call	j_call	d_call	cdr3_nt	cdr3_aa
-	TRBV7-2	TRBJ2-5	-	TGTGCCAGCAGCTTAGTTAGTGGGAACCCCCAAGAGACCCAGTACTTC	CASSLVSGNPQETQYF
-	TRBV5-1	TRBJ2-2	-	TGCGCCAGCAGCTTGCGGGCCTCATTCACCGGGGAGCTGTTTTTT	CASSLRASFTGELFF
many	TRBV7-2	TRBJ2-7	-	TGTGCCAGCAGTTTAGGACCGGGTAACGAGCAGTACTTC	CASSLGPGNEQYF
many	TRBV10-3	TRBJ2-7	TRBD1	TGTGCCATCAGTGCCGGGACAGGGAACGAGCAGTACTTC	CAISAGTGNEQYF
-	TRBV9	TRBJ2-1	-	TGTGCCAGCGGACCTGGACCAACGGGGGACAATGAGCAGTTCTTC	CASGPGPTGDNEQFF
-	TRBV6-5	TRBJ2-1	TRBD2	TGTGCCAGCAGTTACTCCCAACCGAGACTAGCGGGGGGCAATGAGCAGTTCTTC	CASSYSQPRLAGGNEQFF
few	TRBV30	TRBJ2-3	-	TGTGCCTGGAGTGTATCTCCAGGGGACGATACGCAGTATTTT	CAWSVSPGDDTQYF
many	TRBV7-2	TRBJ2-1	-	TGTGCCAGCAGCTCAACAACCAATGAGCAGTTCTTC	CASSSTTNEQFF
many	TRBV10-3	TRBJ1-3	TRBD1	TGTGCCATCAGTGGCGGGACAGGAGTCGCGGGAAACACCATATATTTT	CAISGGTGVAGNTIYF
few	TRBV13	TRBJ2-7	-	TGTGCCAAGTTGGAGTTCTCCTACGAGCAGTACTTC	CAKLEFSYEQYF
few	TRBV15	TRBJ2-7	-	TGTGCCACCAGCAGAGGTGAGGTTCTTAGCGAGCAGTACTTC	CATSRGEVLSEQYF
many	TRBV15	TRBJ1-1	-	TGTGCCACCAGCAGAGATCGGGATACTGTGCGAGCTTTCTTT	CATSRDRDTVRAFF
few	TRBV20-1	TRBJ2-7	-	TGCAGTGCTAGATCTGCGGGCGCCACCTACGAGCAGTACTTC	CSARSAGATYEQYF
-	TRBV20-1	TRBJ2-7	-	TGCAGTGCTAGAGATCCGGCAGGGCCCGGGGGCGAGCAGTACTTC	CSARDPAGPGGEQYF
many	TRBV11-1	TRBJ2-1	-	TGTGCCAGCAGCTTGGTCCGGGGCTCGTACAATGAGCAGTTCTTC	CASSLVRGSYNEQFF
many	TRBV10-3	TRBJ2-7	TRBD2	TGTGCCACCCGGACTAGCGGGAGCACCTACGAGCAGTACTTC	CATRTSGSTYEQYF
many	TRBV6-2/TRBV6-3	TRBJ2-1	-	TGTGCCAGCAGCCGGGGGCAGGGGGACTACAATGAGCAGTTCTTC	CASSRGQGDYNEQFF
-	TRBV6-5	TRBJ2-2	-	TGTGCCAGCAGTTCAACCGAGGGGGACACCGGGGAGCTGTTTTTT	CASSSTEGDTGELFF
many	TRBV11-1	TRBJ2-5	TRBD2	TGTGCCAGCAGCTCAGATTCCGTGGGACTAGCGCCTGGAGAGACCCAGTACTTC	CASSSDSVGLAPGETQYF
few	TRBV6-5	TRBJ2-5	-	TGTGCCAGCAGTTACCCGGACAGTATTCAAGAGACCCAGTACTTC	CASSYPDSIQETQYF
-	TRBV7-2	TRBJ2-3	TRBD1	TGTGCCAGCAGCTTAGTGGGGACAGGGGGGGGAGATACGCAGTATTTT	CASSLVGTGGGDTQYF